Each of the 29 T cell receptor beta chains below was sequenced from the same sample in a study of shared clonotypes between healthy human individuals. The repertoire was sequenced with immunoSEQ multiplex PCR; TCRdb's copy has only in-frame clones and lacks some. The table shows about 2.1 million clones, with just over 90% occurring only once. The naive CD8 population came from CD45RO-negative cells selected for CCR7, without terminally differentiated effector memory CD45RA+ cells. Sequenced sample: naive CD8+ T cells from PBMCs. Source of these receptors: a man aged 18-30 years in good health. Some clones in this sample may be carry-over from other donors' samples.

A single count supports this clone. The chain is built from TRBV2 and TRBJ2-3; TRBD1 matches 10 bases. CDR3 length: 20 amino acids. Germline assignment: CDR1 SNHLY and CDR2 FYNNEI. J was trimmed by 5 bases and V by 6 bases; bases with no gene match: 23. The chain's CDR3 is CASSVRRQGAQVKVLDTQYF. In DNA, the CDR3 is TGTGCCAGCAGCGTAAGAAGACAGGGGGCGCAAGTAAAAGTCCTAGATACGCAGTATTTT.

The gene calls are TRBV29-1 and TRBJ2-1; 8 bases line up with TRBD2. V was pared by 4 bases and J by 7 bases, with 6 bases of the junction left unmatched. Germline V gene sequence: CDR1 SQVTM, CDR2 ANQGSEA. CDR3 length: 13 amino acids. CDR3: CSVALAGLNEQFF. CDR3 nucleotide sequence: TGCAGCGTTGCTCTAGCGGGCCTTAATGAGCAGTTCTTC.

In its sample, this clone was seen once. The same CDR3 also results from other DNA sequences found in this sample. J is TRBJ2-3 and V is TRBV9; D is unclear. Germline V gene lookup returns CDR1 SGDLS and CDR2 YYNGEE. The CDR3 has 12 residues. V was shortened by 1 base and J by 5 bases, with 5 bases between the two germline ends. As DNA, the CDR3 is TGTGCCAGCAGCGTAAATCAAGATACGCAGTATTTT. Translation gives CASSVNQDTQYF.

V and J are TRBV7-2 and TRBJ1-2; tentative D call: TRBD1 (5 bases). The CDR3 consists of 13 residues. The germline CDR1 and CDR2 sequences are SGHTA and FQGNSA. Trimming removed 4 bases from V and 4 bases from J, with 10 bases in between. CDR3 DNA: TGTGCCAGCAGCTCCGGGAGGGGCTATGGCTACACCTTC. The encoded protein is CASSSGRGYGYTF.

The chain recombines TRBV4-3 with TRBJ2-5; 8 bases match TRBD1. The CDR3 sequence is 15 residues long. Germline loops: CDR1 LGHNA, CDR2 YSLEER. V lost 1 base, J lost 4 bases, and 5 bases stayed unmatched. DNA of the CDR3: TGCGCCAGCAGCCAAGCAGGGGGCTTGGGAGAGACCCAGTACTTC. Residues: CASSQAGGLGETQYF.

The rearrangement joins TRBV11-2 to TRBJ2-2, with D perhaps TRBD2 (5 bases). This CDR3 has 16 amino acids. CDR1 is SGHAT, CDR2 FQNNGV, per germline. V was cut by 4 bases and J by 0 bases, with 12 bases left in between. In nucleotides, the CDR3 is TGTGCCAGCAGCTCCCTAGCCCAGACGAACACCGGGGAGCTGTTTTTT. This sequence encodes CASSSLAQTNTGELFF.

V gene TRBV7-9 combines with J gene TRBJ2-2, with D possibly matching TRBD2 (7 bases). This CDR3 region has 16 residues. Trimming left V 1 base short and J 4 bases short, with 13 bases between. The germline gives CDR1 SEHNR, CDR2 FQNEAQ (reference sequence). CDR3 residues: CASSLEGGSVTGELFF. CDR3 nucleotide sequence: TGTGCCAGCAGCTTAGAGGGGGGGAGCGTCACCGGGGAGCTGTTTTTT.

V is TRBV9 and J is TRBJ2-1, with D possibly called TRBD1 or TRBD2 (6 bases each). Trimming left V 4 bases short and J 0 bases short, with 14 bases between. The germline V gene encodes CDR1 SGDLS and CDR2 YYNGEE. The CDR3 contains 16 residues. CDR3 DNA: TGTGCCAGCAGCCCGGGGGCCCCTAGCTCCTACAATGAGCAGTTCTTC. Protein sequence: CASSPGAPSSYNEQFF. Looking up the rest from reference TRBV9 and TRBJ2-1 gives the full variable domain: DSGVTQTPKHLITATGQRVTLRCSPRSGDLSVYWYQQSLDQGLQFLIQYYNGEERAKGNILERFSAQQFPDLHSELNLSSLELGDSALYFCASSPGAPSSYNEQFFGPGTRLTVL.

This sequence joins TRBV4-3 and TRBJ2-3; possibly TRBD1 for D (6 bases). The V end lost 0 bases, the J end lost 0 bases, and 10 bases lay between the germline ends. The CDR3 runs to 16 residues. Germline V gives CDR1 LGHNA, CDR2 YSLEER. The CDR3 DNA follows: TGCGCCAGCAGCCAAGACGTGGGACAAAGCACAGATACGCAGTATTTT. Protein product: CASSQDVGQSTDTQYF.

The CDR3 is CASSPYRFQPYSGANVLTF. The CDR3, as DNA: TGTGCCAGCAGTCCCTACAGGTTCCAGCCCTACTCTGGGGCCAACGTCCTGACTTTC. The chain recombines TRBV28 with TRBJ2-6, with a possible D match to TRBD1 (5 bases). Germline assignment: CDR1 MDHEN and CDR2 SYDVKM. Trimming left V 5 bases short and J 0 bases short, with 20 bases between. The CDR3 has 19 amino acids.

In DNA form, the CDR3 reads TGTGCCAGCAGCCCACTCGGGCTAGCGAGGGTAGAGACCCAGTACTTC. This codes for CASSPLGLARVETQYF. The chain joins TRBV27 to TRBJ2-5; possibly TRBD2 for D (6 bases). Germline V lookup: CDR1 MNHEY, CDR2 SMNVEV (reference sequence). The CDR3 has 16 amino acids. Trimming left V 6 bases short and J 4 bases short, with 21 bases between.

This chain links TRBV6-5 with TRBJ2-7, with D perhaps TRBD1 (6 bases). The germline gives CDR1 MNHEY, CDR2 SVGAGI. The CDR3 is made up of 14 amino acids. Trimming pared 0 bases from V and 3 bases from J, leaving 9 bases between. CDR3 sequence (DNA): TGTGCCAGCAGTTACTCGAACAGGGACTACGAGCAGTACTTC. Its translation: CASSYSNRDYEQYF.

The rearrangement joins TRBV27 to TRBJ2-2; possibly TRBD1 for D (6 bases). The germline gives CDR1 MNHEY, CDR2 SMNVEV (reference sequence). Trimming left V 0 bases short and J 6 bases short, with 14 bases between. This CDR3 comprises 16 residues. CDR3 sequence reads: CASSLSRGPGAGELFF. The CDR3 bases are TGTGCCAGCAGTTTATCGAGGGGACCAGGGGCCGGGGAGCTGTTTTTT.

The chain carries TRBV7-9 and TRBJ1-2; 7 positions match TRBD1. The CDR3 sequence is 15 residues long. CDR1 is SEHNR and CDR2 is FQNEAQ in the germline V gene (reference sequence). The J segment lost 0 bases and the V segment lost 5 bases, leaving 6 bases of the junction unmatched. For the CDR3, the DNA is TGTGCCAGCAGCAACCGGGACAGTACTAACTATGGCTACACCTTC. Its translation: CASSNRDSTNYGYTF.

The chain employs TRBV9 and TRBJ2-7; D may correspond to TRBD1 or TRBD2 (5 bases each). Trimming cost V 4 bases and J 0 bases, with 14 bases left between them. The CDR3 length is 15 residues. Per the germline V gene, CDR1 is SGDLS and CDR2 is YYNGEE. CDR3 loop: CASSPGADSSYEQYF. The CDR3 DNA reads TGTGCCAGCAGCCCCGGGGCTGACAGCTCCTACGAGCAGTACTTC.

The gene calls are TRBV7-9 and TRBJ2-7, with TRBD1 matching over 9 bases. CDR1 and CDR2 from the germline V gene are SEHNR and FQNEAQ (reference sequence). The V and J ends lost 6 bases and 3 bases, in that order; junction bases with no gene match: 9. This CDR3 contains 15 residues. CDR3 sequence (DNA): TGTGCCAGCAGGGAACAGGGGGCAGTAAGCTACGAGCAGTACTTC. It specifies CASREQGAVSYEQYF.

The chain uses TRBV15 and TRBJ1-5, with a weak D call TRBD1 (5 bases). CDR1 is LNHNV and CDR2 is YYDKDF in the germline V gene (reference sequence). V gave up 3 bases and J gave up 7 bases, with 10 bases separating them. This CDR3 spans 13 amino acids. The CDR3 nucleotides are TGTGCCACCAGCAGCAGGGAAGGCCAGCCCCAGCATTTT. It is translated as CATSSREGQPQHF.

J is TRBJ1-6 and V is TRBV4-1; perhaps TRBD1 as D (5 bases). This CDR3 has 15 amino acids. Germline V gene lookup returns CDR1 MGHRA and CDR2 YSYEKL. With 0 bases removed from V and 9 bases from J, the gap between germline ends came to 12 bases. CDR3 DNA sequence: TGCGCCAGCAGCCAAGATCCCGGGGCTATTTCACCCCTCCACTTT. Encoded protein: CASSQDPGAISPLHF.

The rearrangement uses TRBV27 and TRBJ2-7; D is undetermined. V shed 4 bases and J shed 1 base, with 11 bases lying between them. This CDR3 comprises 14 residues. The V gene's germline CDR1 is MNHEY and CDR2 SMNVEV (reference sequence). As DNA, the CDR3 is TGTGCCAGCAGTTGGGCCGGGTCGTCCTACGAGCAGTACTTC. Translated: CASSWAGSSYEQYF.

This chain links TRBV19 with TRBJ1-1; perhaps TRBD1 as D (5 bases). The V end lost 3 bases, the J end lost 6 bases, and 20 bases lay between the germline ends. CDR3 length: 16 amino acids. Germline V lookup: CDR1 LNHDA, CDR2 SQIVND (reference sequence). This chain's CDR3 is CASSIGAAALYAEAFF. Here the CDR3 DNA reads TGTGCCAGTAGTATCGGGGCAGCGGCGTTATACGCTGAAGCTTTCTTT.

V and J are TRBV28 and TRBJ1-5; possible D gene TRBD1, 6 bases. Trimming left V 1 base short and J 5 bases short, with 15 bases between. The CDR3 contains 16 residues. The germline V gene encodes CDR1 MDHEN and CDR2 SYDVKM. DNA for the CDR3: TGTGCCAGCAGTTTATTCCCAGGGGAGGGGGATCAGCCCCAGCATTTT. It encodes CASSLFPGEGDQPQHF.

The genes are TRBV11-2 and TRBJ2-7; D is undetermined. The germline V gene has CDR1 SGHAT and CDR2 FQNNGV. Trimming cost V 3 bases and J 7 bases, with 16 bases left between them. CDR3 size: 14 residues. CDR3 residues: CASSLPGGVREQYF. Written as DNA, the CDR3 is TGTGCCAGCAGCTTGCCCGGCGGCGTTAGGGAGCAGTACTTC.

Notes on this clone: Other DNA sequences in this specimen translate into the identical CDR3. The chain links TRBV6-1 to TRBJ1-2; a weak D match, TRBD1 (6 bases). The CDR3 covers 13 residues. CDR1 and CDR2 (germline): MNHNS, SASEGT. Trimming removed 1 base at V and 4 bases at J, with 7 bases between. DNA for the CDR3: TGTGCCAGCAGTGAAGGGACAGTCTATGGCTACACCTTC. Encoded protein: CASSEGTVYGYTF.

The rearrangement links TRBV4-3 to TRBJ1-1; no clear D gene. The CDR3 length is 14 residues. Germline assignment: CDR1 LGHNA and CDR2 YSLEER. The ends were cut back, 8 bases at V and 0 bases at J, with 13 bases in the middle. CDR3 bases: TGCGCCAGCTCCAACGGGGTTCTGAACACTGAAGCTTTCTTT. It translates to CASSNGVLNTEAFF.

The V gene is TRBV27, the J gene TRBJ1-4; D is ambiguous. The V end lost 2 bases, the J end lost 8 bases, and 9 bases lay between the germline ends. From germline, CDR1 is MNHEY and CDR2 SMNVEV (reference sequence). This CDR3 comprises 13 residues. CDR3 coding DNA: TGTGCCAGCAGTTTAGTCTGGGAGGAAAAACTGTTTTTT. Residues: CASSLVWEEKLFF.

The chain carries TRBV2 and TRBJ2-7; D may match TRBD1 or TRBD2 (5 bases each). The CDR3 covers 14 residues. Germline V gives CDR1 SNHLY, CDR2 FYNNEI. The V end was cut by 6 bases, the J end by 3 bases, with 15 bases between. Here the CDR3 DNA reads TGTGCCAGCAGGGGGACCGGGCTTATCTACGAGCAGTACTTC. Protein sequence: CASRGTGLIYEQYF.

This chain links TRBV4-1 with TRBJ2-1, with D unclear. This CDR3 contains 13 residues. Trimming took 2 bases from V and 9 from J, leaving 11 bases between them. Germline-derived CDR1 and CDR2 are MGHRA and YSYEKL. DNA of the CDR3: TGCGCCAGCAGCCAACCTGCGGTGGGTGAGCAGTTCTTC. This translates into CASSQPAVGEQFF.

This rearrangement joins TRBV7-9 to TRBJ2-7; the D gene could be TRBD1 or TRBD2 (5 bases each). V was cut by 4 bases and J by 7 bases, with 17 bases left in between. This CDR3 has 14 amino acids. Looked up from germline, CDR1 is SEHNR and CDR2 is FQNEAQ (reference sequence). The chain's CDR3 is CASSYGTPGEEQYF. The CDR3 DNA reads TGTGCCAGCAGCTACGGGACCCCTGGAGAAGAGCAGTACTTC.

This chain connects TRBV7-8 to TRBJ2-6, with a tentative D call TRBD1 (6 bases). CDR3 length: 16 amino acids. Germline CDR1 and CDR2: SGHVS and FQNEAQ. V was clipped by 4 bases and J by 0 bases, with 10 bases between them. CDR3 sequence: CASSSGGFSGANVLTF. The CDR3 DNA sequence: TGTGCCAGCAGCTCTGGGGGCTTCTCTGGGGCCAACGTCCTGACTTTC.